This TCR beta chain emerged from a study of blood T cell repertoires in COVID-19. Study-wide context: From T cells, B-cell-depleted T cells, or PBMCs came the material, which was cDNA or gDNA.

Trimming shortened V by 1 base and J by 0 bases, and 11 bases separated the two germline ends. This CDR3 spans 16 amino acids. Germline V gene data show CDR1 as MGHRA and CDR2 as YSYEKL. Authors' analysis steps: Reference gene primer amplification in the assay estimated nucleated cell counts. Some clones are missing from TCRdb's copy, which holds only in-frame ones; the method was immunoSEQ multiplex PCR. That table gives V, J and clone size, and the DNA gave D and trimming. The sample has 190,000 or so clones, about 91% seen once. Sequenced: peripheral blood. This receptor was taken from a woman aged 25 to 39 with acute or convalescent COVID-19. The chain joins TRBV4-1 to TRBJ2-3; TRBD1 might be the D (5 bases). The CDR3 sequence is CASSQVGRESTDTQYF. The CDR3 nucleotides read TGCGCCAGCAGCCAAGTTGGCAGGGAAAGCACAGATACGCAGTATTTT.